Below, 10 T cell receptor beta chains from the same sample are listed, as sequenced in a study of PD-1 blockade in classical Hodgkin lymphoma. Some clones are missing from TCRdb's copy, which holds only in-frame ones; the method was immunoSEQ multiplex PCR. Of 15,000 to 20,000 clones detected, around 84% appear once; the ten largest clones hold under 7.5%. Every patient relapsed after autologous stem cell transplantation, and brentuximab vedotin exposure varied. The sample here was peripheral blood mononuclear cells (PBMCs), taken at baseline. These receptors came from a human donor with classical Hodgkin lymphoma.

On this clone itself: One end of the junction is discordant with germline, which a read error may explain. Other DNA sequences in the same sample also yield this CDR3. This chain links TRBV19 with TRBJ1-1; perhaps TRBD1 as D (6 bases). Looked up from germline, CDR1 is LNHDA and CDR2 is SQIVND (reference sequence). This CDR3 comprises 12 residues. The CDR3 loop is CASTQGLTEAFF. The CDR3 nucleotides are TGTGCCAGTACCCAGGGGCTAACTGAGGCTTTCTTT.

The V call is TRBV4-3, the J call TRBJ1-5; weak D call: TRBD1 (5 bases). V lost 4 bases and J lost 6, with 16 bases in between. This CDR3 is 15 amino acids long. Germline CDR1 and CDR2: LGHNA and YSLEER. This CDR3 reads CASSPEGGVGQPQHF. The CDR3 DNA reads TGCGCCAGCAGCCCAGAGGGAGGGGTCGGTCAGCCCCAGCATTTT.

This rearrangement joins TRBV27 to TRBJ1-1; 8 bases map to TRBD1. The germline V gene encodes CDR1 MNHEY and CDR2 SMNVEV (reference sequence). Trimming removed 8 bases from V and 3 bases from J; junction bases left unmatched: 2. This CDR3 is built from 12 residues. CDR3 DNA: TGTGCCAGCCGACAGGGGTACACTGAAGCTTTCTTT. As protein: CASRQGYTEAFF.

This clone has only one observation. The chain uses TRBV25-1 and TRBJ2-2; 13 bases line up with TRBD2. Germline V gives CDR1 MGHDK, CDR2 SYGVNS. The CDR3 has 15 amino acids. V lost 3 bases to trimming and J lost 5 bases; unmatched junction nucleotides: 0. The CDR3 reads CASSEGLAGTGELFF. CDR3 in DNA: TGTGCCAGCAGTGAGGGACTAGCGGGGACCGGGGAGCTGTTTTTT.

This clone was counted a few times. The rearrangement joins TRBV19 to TRBJ2-1, with D perhaps being TRBD1 or TRBD2 (5 bases each). Trimming pared 3 bases from V and 7 bases from J, leaving 16 bases between. The CDR3 extends over 15 amino acids. Looked up from germline, CDR1 is LNHDA and CDR2 is SQIVND (reference sequence). The CDR3 loop reads CASSMAAGRVNEQFF. In DNA, the CDR3 is TGTGCCAGTAGTATGGCGGCAGGGCGGGTAAATGAGCAGTTCTTC.

This chain links TRBV7-9 with TRBJ2-1; D not certain. The CDR3 spans 13 residues. Germline V CDR1 and CDR2: SEHNR, FQNEAQ (reference sequence). V shed 5 bases and J shed 6 bases, with 11 bases lying between them. The DNA of the CDR3 is TGTGCCAGCAGCGCCGGGTCTGGCAATGAGCAGTTCTTC. This sequence encodes CASSAGSGNEQFF.

The CDR3 DNA reads TGTGCCAGCAGCCAAGATCGAAGGGGTTACAATGAGCAGTTCTTC. This encodes CASSQDRRGYNEQFF. V is TRBV4-2 and J is TRBJ2-1; tentative D call: TRBD1 (5 bases). Germline-derived CDR1 and CDR2 are LGHNA and YNFKEQ. The length of the CDR3 is 15 residues. V was pared by 0 bases and J by 4 bases, with 10 bases between.

The V and J genes are TRBV5-8 and TRBJ1-1; D remains ambiguous. Trimming left V 4 bases short and J 2 bases short, with 3 bases between. The CDR3 sequence is 11 residues long. Germline V CDR1 and CDR2: SGHTS, YDEGEE. CDR3 sequence (DNA): TGTGCCAGCAGCAGAAACACTGAAGCTTTCTTT. Amino acids: CASSRNTEAFF.

J is TRBJ2-6 and V is TRBV12-5, with D perhaps assigned TRBD1 or TRBD2 (6 bases each). This CDR3 region has 21 residues. Trimming took 1 base from V and 0 from J, leaving 22 bases between them. Germline assignment: CDR1 LGHNT and CDR2 FRNRAP. The CDR3 is CASGLDIQGLRRSSGANVLTF. CDR3 coding DNA: TGTGCTAGTGGTTTGGACATACAGGGACTCCGACGGTCCTCTGGGGCCAACGTCCTGACTTTC.

The chain has TRBV27 and TRBJ1-3, with D maybe TRBD1 (5 bases). The CDR3 totals 14 residues. CDR1 is MNHEY and CDR2 is SMNVEV in the germline V gene (reference sequence). Deletions cut 2 bases from V and 2 bases from J, with 7 bases between. CDR3 nucleotide sequence: TGTGCCAGCAGTTTAGGGGGAACTGGAAACACCATATATTTT. This codes for CASSLGGTGNTIYF.